The clone carrying this T cell receptor (beta chain) came up a few times. Template material for amplifying TCR beta CDR3 regions consisted of RNA transcripts. The HTBI primer set drove a first-round RT-PCR of the TCR CDR3. TCRdb re-called the multiplex PCR reads through MiXCR, storing one row per CDR3 protein. The table records approximately 200,000 distinct CDR3 sequences, approximately 20% of them present only once. These data belong to a study of T cells in Graves' hyperthyroidism and ophthalmopathy. For the study at large: Before treatment of any kind, peripheral blood was taken at initial diagnosis.

Diagnoses used clinical symptoms, serum thyroxine and TRAb, thyroid ultrasound and orbital computed tomography. Germline CDR1 reads LNHDA; CDR2 reads SQIVND (reference sequence). The ends lost 3 bases at V and 3 bases at J; junction bases unmatched: 3. This CDR3 comprises 17 residues. This TCR was recovered from a man aged 35 to 55 with Graves' hyperthyroidism. The V gene is TRBV19, the J gene TRBJ2-3, with 16 nucleotides matching TRBD2. The sequenced material came from blood. The DNA for the CDR3 is TGTGCCAGTAGTATGGGGACTAGCGGGGGGGGGACAGATACGCAGTATTTT. This encodes CASSMGTSGGGTDTQYF.